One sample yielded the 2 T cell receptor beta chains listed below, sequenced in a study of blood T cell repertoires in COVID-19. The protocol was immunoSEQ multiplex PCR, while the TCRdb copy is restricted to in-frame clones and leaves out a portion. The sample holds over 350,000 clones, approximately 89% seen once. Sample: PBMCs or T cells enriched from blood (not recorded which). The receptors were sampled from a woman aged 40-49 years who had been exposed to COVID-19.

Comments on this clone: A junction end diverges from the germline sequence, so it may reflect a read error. CDR3 coding DNA: TGTGCCAGCAGCCAAGAAGGCGGCTGGCACCGCTTTTTT. Translation gives CASSQEGGWHRFF. The V gene is TRBV3-1 (or the pseudogene TRBV3-2), the J gene TRBJ1-1; D gene unclear. CDR1 LGHDT and CDR2 YNNKEL come from the germline V gene (reference sequence). This CDR3 contains 13 residues.

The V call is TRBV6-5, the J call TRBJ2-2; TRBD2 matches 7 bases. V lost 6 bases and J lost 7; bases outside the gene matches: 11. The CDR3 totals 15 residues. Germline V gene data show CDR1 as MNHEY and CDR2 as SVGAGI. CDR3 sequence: CASRVFAGDGGELFF. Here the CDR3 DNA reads TGTGCCAGCAGGGTCTTTGCGGGGGACGGCGGGGAGCTGTTTTTT.